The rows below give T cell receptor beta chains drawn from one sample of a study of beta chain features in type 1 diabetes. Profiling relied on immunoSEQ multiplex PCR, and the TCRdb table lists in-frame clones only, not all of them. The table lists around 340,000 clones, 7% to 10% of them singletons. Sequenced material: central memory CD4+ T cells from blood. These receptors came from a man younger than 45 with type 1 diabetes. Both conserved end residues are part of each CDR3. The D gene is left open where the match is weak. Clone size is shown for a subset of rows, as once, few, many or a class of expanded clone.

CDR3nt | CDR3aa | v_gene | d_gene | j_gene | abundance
TGTGCCAGCAGCTCCCCTTCGGAGGTCCAGCATTTT | CASSSPSEVQHF | TRBV5-6 | NA | TRBJ1-5 | NA
TGTGCCAGCAGTGACAGGGCAGAAGCTTTCTTT | CASSDRAEAFF | TRBV2 | NA | TRBJ1-1 | NA
TGTGCCTGGAGTGTACCGGGGAGGGGGGATAATTCACCCCTCCACTTT | CAWSVPGRGDNSPLHF | TRBV30 | NA | TRBJ1-6 | NA
TGTGCCAGCAGCGTAGCAGGGAAAGACACCATATATTTT | CASSVAGKDTIYF | TRBV9 | NA | TRBJ1-3 | few
TGTGCTAGCAGCTACGCTTCCAGGGTTACCCCAGATACGCAGTATTTT | CASSYASRVTPDTQYF | TRBV7-7 | NA | TRBJ2-3 | few
TGCAGCGTTGGACGGGGAGACTACAATGAGCAGTTCTTC | CSVGRGDYNEQFF | TRBV29-1 | NA | TRBJ2-1 | few
TGTGCCAGCAGTGCTTCCTACAATGAGCAGTTCTTC | CASSASYNEQFF | TRBV2 | NA | TRBJ2-1 | NA
TGTGCCAGCAGCCGAATTAGCGGTAGCACAGATACGCAGTATTTT | CASSRISGSTDTQYF | TRBV7-2 | NA | TRBJ2-3 | NA
TGTGCCAGCAGCGCCTACAATGAGCAGTTCTTC | CASSAYNEQFF | TRBV7-2 | NA | TRBJ2-1 | NA
TGCAGCGTTGGTGGCAGGGGCTCTGGAAACACCATATATTTT | CSVGGRGSGNTIYF | TRBV29-1 | NA | TRBJ1-3 | NA
TGCGCCAGCAGCTCCCTACAGGGACTGAACACTGAAGCTTTCTTT | CASSSLQGLNTEAFF | TRBV5-1 | NA | TRBJ1-1 | few
TGTGCCAGCTCACCACCGGGCAGGGGGCACCCGAACACCGGGGAGCTGTTTTTT | CASSPPGRGHPNTGELFF | TRBV18 | TRBD1 | TRBJ2-2 | NA
TGTGCCAGCAGCTTCCCCGGGGGGATTGGGGCCGACAATGAGCAGTTCTTC | CASSFPGGIGADNEQFF | TRBV7-2 | TRBD2 | TRBJ2-1 | NA
TGTGCCAGCAGCCTACCCCTCGCGGGGCTTTACAATGAGCAGTTCTTC | CASSLPLAGLYNEQFF | TRBV7-8 | NA | TRBJ2-1 | NA
TGTGCCAGCACTTTTCAGACTAGCGCTGGGGAGCTGTTTTTT | CASTFQTSAGELFF | TRBV7-6 | TRBD2 | TRBJ2-2 | NA
TGTGCCAGCAGCTTAGCCACTAGCTACGAGCAGTACTTC | CASSLATSYEQYF | TRBV11-2 | NA | TRBJ2-7 | few
TGTGCCAGCAGCTTAGATGGGGAGGGTTCCTATGGCTACACCTTC | CASSLDGEGSYGYTF | TRBV7-2 | NA | TRBJ1-2 | NA
TGTGCCAGCAACGGACAGGGGGCCGATACGCAGTATTTT | CASNGQGADTQYF | TRBV6-6 | TRBD1 | TRBJ2-3 | NA
TGTGCCAGCAGTACGACAGGAGCCTTTAATGAAAAACTGTTTTTT | CASSTTGAFNEKLFF | TRBV6-5 | NA | TRBJ1-4 | few
TGCGCCAGCAGCTTGGTAGCAGACTATGGCTACACCTTC | CASSLVADYGYTF | TRBV5-1 | NA | TRBJ1-2 | few
TGTGCCTGGAGTTTGCGGACAGGGGGCTTTAATTCACCCCTCCACTTT | CAWSLRTGGFNSPLHF | TRBV30 | TRBD1 | TRBJ1-6 | few
TGCGCCAGCAGCTTGAGGGACAGGGAACGCAATGAGCAGTTCTTC | CASSLRDRERNEQFF | TRBV5-1 | TRBD1 | TRBJ2-1 | few
TGTGCCAGCAGTTATTACGGCGGCAATCCAATGGGCGAGCAGTACTTC | CASSYYGGNPMGEQYF | TRBV6-5 | NA | TRBJ2-7 | NA
TGTGCCAGCAGCGCGGTGACGGGGGGGCCAACAGATACGCAGTATTTT | CASSAVTGGPTDTQYF | TRBV9 | TRBD2 | TRBJ2-3 | NA
TGTGCCAGTAGTGTAACAGGGGGACTCACTGAAGCTTTCTTT | CASSVTGGLTEAFF | TRBV19 | TRBD1 | TRBJ1-1 | few
TGTGCCACCAGCAGAGAGTCGCAGGGTAATGAAAAACTGTTTTTT | CATSRESQGNEKLFF | TRBV15 | NA | TRBJ1-4 | NA
TGTGCCAGCAGCTTAGAGCAGGCTCACTACACCTTC | CASSLEQAHYTF | TRBV7-2 | NA | TRBJ1-2 | many
TGTGCCAGCAGCAATTCGACTAGCGGGTACCAAGAGACCCAGTACTTC | CASSNSTSGYQETQYF | TRBV21-1 | NA | TRBJ2-5 | NA
TGTGCCAGCAGATCCAGAGTCTATGGCTACACCTTC | CASRSRVYGYTF | TRBV28 | NA | TRBJ1-2 | few
TGCGCCAGCAGCCCGCTGCCAGCGGGGCTCTCCTACAATGAGCAGTTCTTC | CASSPLPAGLSYNEQFF | TRBV5-1 | TRBD2 | TRBJ2-1 | few
TGCAGCGTTGGGGGAGAGTTTAACTATGGCTACACCTTC | CSVGGEFNYGYTF | TRBV29-1 | NA | TRBJ1-2 | NA
TGTGCCAGCAGCTTAATAGTACAGGTCTTTGCCGGCTACACCTTC | CASSLIVQVFAGYTF | TRBV7-2 | NA | TRBJ1-2 | once
TGCAGCGTGAGCCCACAGGGGAGAGGAAATGAGCAGTTCTTC | CSVSPQGRGNEQFF | TRBV29-1 | TRBD1 | TRBJ2-1 | NA
TGTGCCAGCAGCTCCACCGGGACGGTGAATTCACCCCTCCACTTT | CASSSTGTVNSPLHF | TRBV11-2 | NA | TRBJ1-6 | few
TGTGCCAGCAGCCTGGGGACAGATAATTACAATGAGCAGTTCTTC | CASSLGTDNYNEQFF | TRBV11-3 | TRBD1 | TRBJ2-1 | NA
TGTGCCAGCAGCGTAGATGGCATCCCTATTTCACCCCTCCACTTT | CASSVDGIPISPLHF | TRBV9 | NA | TRBJ1-6 | many
TGTGCCAGCAGCTCCGGGACAGTTACAGATGAAGCTTTCTTT | CASSSGTVTDEAFF | TRBV9 | TRBD1 | TRBJ1-1 | NA
TGTGCCAGCAGCTTCGTATCTCACGAGCAGTACTTC | CASSFVSHEQYF | TRBV7-2 | NA | TRBJ2-7 | few
TGTGCCAGCAGCCCATCAGGGGGGGGAAGCACAGATACGCAGTATTTT | CASSPSGGGSTDTQYF | TRBV9 | NA | TRBJ2-3 | NA
TGTGCCAGCAGCTTAGGAGGTAGGGGAGAGGAGACCCAGTACTTC | CASSLGGRGEETQYF | TRBV7-2 | NA | TRBJ2-5 | NA
TGCAGCGTTGTAATCGGGGGGACCGCCAAAAACATTCAGTACTTC | CSVVIGGTAKNIQYF | TRBV29-1 | TRBD2 | TRBJ2-4 | NA
TGCGCCAGCAGCCAATCATCAAACGGGGAGGGCTACACCTTC | CASSQSSNGEGYTF | TRBV5-1 | NA | TRBJ1-2 | NA
TGTGCCATCAGTGGAACCGGACAGGACCGTTCCTACGAGCAGTACTTC | CAISGTGQDRSYEQYF | TRBV10-3 | TRBD1 | TRBJ2-7 | NA
TGTGCCAGCTCACCAAGGAGCGCCGGGACAGGGGATGTTGAGCAGTTCTTC | CASSPRSAGTGDVEQFF | TRBV18 | TRBD1 | TRBJ2-1 | NA
TGTGCCAGCAGTCGACAGCCGAACACCGGGGAGCTGTTTTTT | CASSRQPNTGELFF | TRBV6-5 | NA | TRBJ2-2 | NA
TGTGCCAGCAGTGAACCAAACTATGGCTACACCTTC | CASSEPNYGYTF | TRBV2 | NA | TRBJ1-2 | few
TGTGCCAGCAGCATAGGGGACGGGAATGAGCAGTTCTTC | CASSIGDGNEQFF | TRBV5-5 | NA | TRBJ2-1 | few